This T cell receptor beta chain was profiled in a study of shared clonotypes between healthy human individuals. This table comes from immunoSEQ multiplex PCR, and its TCRdb copy is limited to in-frame clones, with some not included. The sample carries 2.3 million or so clones, 90% to 95% recorded once. This clone was observed once. Its antigen is still unknown. Study outcomes and limitations: Sampling used blood alone; tissue repertoires probably differ. Clonotype sharing among donors was expected to depend on sequencing depth. The low donor count limited represented genetic and exposure-history diversity.

The CDR3 sequence is 17 residues long. In germline, CDR1 is SQVTM, CDR2 ANQGSEA. Trimming cost V 3 bases and J 3 bases, with 23 bases left between them. The V call is TRBV29-1, the J call TRBJ2-5; perhaps D is TRBD1 or TRBD2 (5 bases each). The source is a man younger than 35 in good health. Some clones in this sample may be carry-over from other donors' samples. Input material: naive CD4+ T cells from PBMCs. Subset in this sample: CD45RA+ positively selected. The CDR3 spells CSVDSGMGDPVKETQYF. DNA of the CDR3: TGCAGCGTTGATTCAGGGATGGGAGACCCAGTAAAAGAGACCCAGTACTTC.